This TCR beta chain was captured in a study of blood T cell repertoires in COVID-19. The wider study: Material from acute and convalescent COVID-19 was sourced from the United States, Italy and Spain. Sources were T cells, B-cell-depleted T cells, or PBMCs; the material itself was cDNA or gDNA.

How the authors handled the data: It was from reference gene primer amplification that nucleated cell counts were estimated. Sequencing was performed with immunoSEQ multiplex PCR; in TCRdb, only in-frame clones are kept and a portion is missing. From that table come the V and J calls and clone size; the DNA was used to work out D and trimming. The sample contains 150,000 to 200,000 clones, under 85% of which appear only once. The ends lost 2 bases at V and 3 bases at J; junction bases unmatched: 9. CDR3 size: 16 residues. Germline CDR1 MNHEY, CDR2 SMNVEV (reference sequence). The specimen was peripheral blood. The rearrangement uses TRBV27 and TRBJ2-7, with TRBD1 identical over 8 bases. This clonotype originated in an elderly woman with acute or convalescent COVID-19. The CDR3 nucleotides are TGTGCCAGCAGTTTACGGTCCGAACAGGGGGTCTACGAGCAGTACTTC. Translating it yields CASSLRSEQGVYEQYF.